The T cell receptor (beta chain) described here comes from a study of T cells in women clearing cervical HPV infection. Assay: immunoSEQ multiplex PCR; the TCRdb copy retains only in-frame clones and omits some. The table gives tens of thousands of clones; the top ten clones make up about 0.94% of it. About this clone itself: The read terminates 3 residues ahead of where the CDR3 ends, so the germline J gene completes it.

Germline CDR1 reads SGHAT; CDR2 reads FQNNGV. This CDR3 is built from 15 residues. J was trimmed by 1 base and V by 5 bases; bases with no gene match: 7. The rearrangement links TRBV11-2 to TRBJ1-1; the match to TRBD1 covers 7 bases. Sequenced input: blood buffy coat. The receptor was isolated from a woman aged 18-70 years with a cervical HPV16 infection that either progressed to CIN3+ or cleared (not recorded which). CDR3 amino acids: CASSPPGQRNTEAFF. The sequenced part of the CDR3 DNA is TGTGCCAGCAGCCCTCCGGGACAGAGGAACACTGAA.